These 6 T cell receptor beta chains share one sample of origin, sequenced in a study of CD8+ T cells in alopecia areata. Extracted RNA was reverse transcribed, and the resulting cDNA served as sequencing template. TCRdb keeps only in-frame clones here, not all; method: immunoSEQ multiplex PCR. The profile shows fewer than 250,000 clones, 50% to 60% of them singletons. The sample was CD4+ T cells sorted from blood, taken at week 0. Receptors were obtained from a human donor with alopecia areata.

The table lists this clone with a few counts. This chain uses TRBV9 with TRBJ1-2; D is unresolved. The ends were cut back, 4 bases at V and 6 bases at J, with 13 bases in the middle. CDR1 is SGDLS and CDR2 is YYNGEE in the germline V gene. There are 13 residues in the CDR3. Here the CDR3 reads CASSPTSSHGYTF. The CDR3 nucleotides read TGTGCCAGCAGCCCAACCAGCTCCCATGGCTACACCTTC.

The rearrangement joins TRBV19 to TRBJ2-7; D assignment may be TRBD1 or TRBD2 (5 bases each). CDR3 size: 17 residues. The germline V gene has CDR1 LNHDA and CDR2 SQIVND (reference sequence). Trimming cost V 4 bases and J 0 bases, with 19 bases left between them. The CDR3 loop is CASSTVTRGASSYEQYF. For the CDR3, the DNA is TGTGCCAGTAGTACGGTCACGAGGGGTGCGAGCTCCTACGAGCAGTACTTC. Full variable domain (rest looked up from reference TRBV19 and TRBJ2-7): DGGITQSPKYLFRKEGQNVTLSCEQNLNHDAMYWYRQDPGQGLRLIYYSQIVNDFQKGDIAEGYSVSREKKESFPLTVTSAQKNPTAFYLCASSTVTRGASSYEQYFGPGTRLTVT.

The V gene is TRBV19, the J gene TRBJ2-3, with D perhaps TRBD2 (6 bases). The ends were cut back, 5 bases at V and 4 bases at J, with 10 bases in the middle. Germline V gene lookup returns CDR1 LNHDA and CDR2 SQIVND (reference sequence). The CDR3 is 13 amino acids. In DNA form, the CDR3 reads TGTGCCAGTAGTTTGGGACTTTCAGATACGCAGTATTTT. This encodes CASSLGLSDTQYF. The full variable domain, its missing parts supplied by reference TRBV19 and TRBJ2-3, is DGGITQSPKYLFRKEGQNVTLSCEQNLNHDAMYWYRQDPGQGLRLIYYSQIVNDFQKGDIAEGYSVSREKKESFPLTVTSAQKNPTAFYLCASSLGLSDTQYFGPGTRLTVL.

The V gene is TRBV19, the J gene TRBJ2-1, with D perhaps matching TRBD2 (5 bases). The ends were cut back, 3 bases at V and 10 bases at J, with 7 bases in the middle. CDR1 and CDR2 from the germline V gene are LNHDA and SQIVND (reference sequence). The CDR3 is made up of 11 amino acids. CDR3 sequence reads: CASSIGEEQFF. In DNA, the CDR3 is TGTGCCAGTAGTATTGGGGAGGAGCAGTTCTTC.

Turning to this clone: This CDR3 is also generated by other DNA sequences in the sample. This chain links TRBV25-1 with TRBJ2-7; D uncertain. The CDR3 sequence is 12 residues long. V gave up 6 bases and J gave up 2 bases, with 8 bases separating them. CDR1 and CDR2 from the germline V gene are MGHDK and SYGVNS. The CDR3 is CASSENTYEQYF. CDR3 sequence (DNA): TGTGCCAGCAGCGAGAATACCTACGAGCAGTACTTC.

The chain employs TRBV4-1 and TRBJ1-1; 10 nucleotides align to TRBD1. Germline values: CDR1 MGHRA, CDR2 YSYEKL. The CDR3 loop spans 16 amino acids. Trimming removed 3 bases from V and 5 bases from J; junction bases left unmatched: 9. The CDR3 DNA sequence: TGCGCCAGCAGCCAGCCTATTCCGGGACAGGGGACTGAAGCTTTCTTT. Protein sequence: CASSQPIPGQGTEAFF.